A selection of T cell receptor beta chains follows, all from one sample in a study of blood T cell repertoires in COVID-19. Here immunoSEQ multiplex PCR was the method, and the copy in TCRdb shows in-frame clones only, minus some. Of tens of thousands of clones in the sample, around 90% were seen once. Sequencing input: peripheral blood. These receptors came from a man in his fifties with acute or convalescent COVID-19. The CDR3 runs from the conserved cysteine through the conserved F or W. D genes are given only for firm matches. Part of the rows lack a size; the others show once, few, many or a class for expanded clones.

v_gene,j_gene,d_gene,abundance,CDR3aa,CDR3nt
TRBV10-2,TRBJ2-3,TRBD2,NA,CASSGLAGGPTDTQYF,TGCGCCAGCAGTGGACTCGCGGGAGGGCCGACAGATACGCAGTATTTT
TRBV28,TRBJ1-2,NA,NA,CASSLLGGGIAGTF,TGTGCCAGCAGTTTATTGGGAGGAGGGATCGCCGGCACCTTC
TRBV6-5,TRBJ2-7,NA,once,CASSYSGDRISYEQYF,TGTGCCAGCAGTTACTCAGGAGACAGGATTTCCTACGAGCAGTACTTC
TRBV12-5,TRBJ1-5,TRBD1,NA,CASGPDRGQNNQPQHF,TGTGCTAGTGGTCCGGACAGGGGGCAAAACAATCAGCCCCAGCATTTT
TRBV28,TRBJ2-1,NA,few,CASTNPLVASYNEQFF,TGTGCCAGCACCAACCCCCTAGTCGCCTCCTACAATGAGCAGTTCTTC
TRBV19,TRBJ1-5,TRBD1,NA,CASSIRPPGQGGQPQHF,TGTGCCAGTAGTATCCGGCCACCGGGACAGGGAGGGCAGCCCCAGCATTTT
TRBV4-1,TRBJ1-2,NA,few,CASSSTLAGGYTF,TGCGCCAGCAGCTCCACCTTAGCCGGGGGCTACACCTTC
TRBV4-3,TRBJ2-5,NA,NA,CASSQGVEDTRETQYF,TGCGCCAGCAGCCAAGGAGTCGAGGACACACGAGAGACCCAGTACTTC
TRBV12-3/TRBV12-4,TRBJ1-2,NA,once,CASSPGTTYGYTF,TGTGCCAGCAGTCCCGGGACAACCTATGGCTACACCTTC
TRBV28,TRBJ2-7,NA,NA,CASSPNSFEQYF,TGTGCCAGCAGTCCGAACAGCTTCGAGCAGTACTTC
TRBV19,TRBJ2-3,NA,NA,CASSIGAGGTDTQYF,TGTGCCAGTAGTATAGGTGCAGGGGGCACAGATACGCAGTATTTT
TRBV7-9,TRBJ2-2,NA,NA,CASSLLGDIGELFF,TGTGCCAGCAGCTTATTAGGGGATATCGGGGAGCTGTTTTTT
TRBV5-1,TRBJ2-1,TRBD2,NA,CASSLAGDSYNEQFF,TGCGCCAGCAGTCTAGCGGGGGACTCCTACAATGAGCAGTTCTTC
TRBV28,TRBJ2-7,NA,NA,CASSLVSYEQYF,TGTGCCAGCAGTTTAGTCAGCTACGAGCAGTACTTC
TRBV19,TRBJ2-2,NA,NA,CASRRAASTGELFF,TGTGCCAGTAGGCGGGCGGCGAGCACCGGGGAGCTGTTTTTT
TRBV19,TRBJ2-6,NA,once,CASSSGSGANVLTF,TGTGCCAGTAGTAGCGGCTCTGGGGCCAACGTCCTGACTTTC
TRBV11-2,TRBJ2-5,NA,NA,CASTLHGQTETQYF,TGTGCCAGCACCTTGCACGGACAGACAGAGACCCAGTACTTC
TRBV7-6,TRBJ2-5,NA,NA,CASSAGGGETQYF,TGTGCCAGCAGCGCAGGGGGAGGAGAGACCCAGTACTTC
TRBV5-1,TRBJ1-1,NA,NA,CASSSSINTEAFF,TGCGCCAGCAGCAGCTCGATTAACACTGAAGCTTTCTTT
TRBV2,TRBJ2-5,TRBD1,NA,CASSRQGVDGETQYF,TGTGCCAGCAGCCGACAGGGAGTAGACGGAGAGACCCAGTACTTC
TRBV21-1,TRBJ1-2,NA,NA,CASSKGRHHHGYTF,TGTGCCAGCAGCAAAGGGCGGCACCACCACGGCTACACCTTC
TRBV9,TRBJ2-7,TRBD2,NA,CASSPLGTSTYEQYF,TGTGCCAGCAGCCCCCTGGGGACTAGCACTTACGAGCAGTACTTC
TRBV7-2,TRBJ1-1,NA,NA,CASSSPDYRLPEAFF,TGTGCCAGCAGCTCCCCAGACTATCGCCTACCTGAAGCTTTCTTT
TRBV6-5,TRBJ2-2,NA,few,CASSYGAGMAGELFF,TGTGCCAGCAGTTACGGGGCAGGGATGGCCGGGGAGCTGTTTTTT
TRBV18,TRBJ2-3,TRBD2,once,CASSPATSGGDTQYF,TGTGCCAGCTCACCTGCGACTAGCGGCGGCGATACGCAGTATTTT
TRBV6-5,TRBJ2-2,TRBD2,NA,CASLTSGKGELFF,TGTGCCAGCTTGACTAGCGGGAAGGGGGAGCTGTTTTTT
TRBV7-3,TRBJ2-2,NA,NA,CASSSVPGLITGELFF,TGTGCCAGCAGCTCCGTGCCGGGACTTATCACCGGGGAGCTGTTTTTT
TRBV10-3,TRBJ1-5,NA,NA,CAISEDFYSNQPQHF,TGTGCCATCAGCGAGGACTTTTATAGCAATCAGCCCCAGCATTTT
TRBV19,TRBJ1-5,NA,once,CASSYDRNQPQHF,TGTGCCAGTAGTTACGACAGAAATCAGCCCCAGCATTTT
TRBV11-3,TRBJ2-1,NA,once,CASSLEGVVNEQFF,TGTGCCAGCAGCTTAGAGGGCGTAGTCAATGAGCAGTTCTTC
TRBV2,TRBJ2-5,TRBD2,once,CASSGPAGGPQYF,TGTGCCAGCAGTGGCCCAGCGGGAGGGCCCCAGTACTTC
TRBV1,TRBJ1-1,NA,NA,CTSSESVPNTEAFF,TGCACCAGCAGCGAGTCCGTACCAAACACTGAAGCTTTCTTT
TRBV11-2,TRBJ2-5,TRBD2,once,CASSLSSGGRETQYF,TGTGCCAGCAGCTTATCTAGCGGGGGCCGAGAGACCCAGTACTTC
TRBV20-1,TRBJ1-2,TRBD1,NA,CSASGWTGGYGYTF,TGCAGTGCTAGTGGTTGGACAGGGGGCTATGGCTACACCTTC
TRBV12-3/TRBV12-4,TRBJ2-3,NA,NA,CASRRGGTDTQYF,TGTGCCAGCAGGCGGGGTGGGACAGATACGCAGTATTTT
TRBV7-9,TRBJ1-1,NA,NA,CASGDTAMNTEAFF,TGTGCCAGCGGGGACACCGCTATGAACACTGAAGCTTTCTTT
TRBV4-1,TRBJ1-4,NA,NA,CASSQVGLSNEKLFF,TGCGCCAGCAGCCAAGTGGGACTCTCTAATGAAAAACTGTTTTTT
TRBV14,TRBJ2-1,TRBD1,few,CASSRGDRVNEQFF,TGTGCCAGCAGCCGTGGGGACAGGGTCAATGAGCAGTTCTTC
TRBV2,TRBJ1-3,TRBD1,NA,CANQDRGAGNTIYF,TGTGCCAATCAAGACAGGGGGGCTGGAAACACCATATATTTT
TRBV2,TRBJ2-1,NA,NA,CASSYRGKGYNEQFF,TGTGCCAGCAGTTATAGGGGGAAAGGGTACAATGAGCAGTTCTTC
TRBV6-5,TRBJ2-2,TRBD1,NA,CASSTGTVNTGELFF,TGTGCCAGCAGTACCGGGACAGTTAACACCGGGGAGCTGTTTTTT
TRBV3-1/TRBV3-2,TRBJ2-7,TRBD2,NA,CASSTRYRTSGSLYEQYF,TGTGCCAGCAGCACCCGCTACCGGACTAGCGGGAGCCTCTACGAGCAGTACTTC
TRBV7-9,TRBJ1-1,TRBD1,NA,CASSPRGAGTEAFF,TGTGCCAGCAGCCCCAGGGGGGCTGGAACTGAAGCTTTCTTT